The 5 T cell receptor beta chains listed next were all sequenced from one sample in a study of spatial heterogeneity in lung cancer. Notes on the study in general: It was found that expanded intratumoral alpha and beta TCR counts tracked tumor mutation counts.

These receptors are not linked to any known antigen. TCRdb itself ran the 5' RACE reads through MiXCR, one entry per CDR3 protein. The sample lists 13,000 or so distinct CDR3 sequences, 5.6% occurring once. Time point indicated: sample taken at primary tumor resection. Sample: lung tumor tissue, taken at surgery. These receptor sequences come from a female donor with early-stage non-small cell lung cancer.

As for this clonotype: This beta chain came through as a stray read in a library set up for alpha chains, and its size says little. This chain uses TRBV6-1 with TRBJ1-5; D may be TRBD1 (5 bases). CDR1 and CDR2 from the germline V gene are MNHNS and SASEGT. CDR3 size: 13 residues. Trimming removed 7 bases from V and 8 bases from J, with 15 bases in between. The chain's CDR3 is CASMRGVSEPQHF. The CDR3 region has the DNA TGTGCCAGCATGAGAGGGGTGAGTGAGCCCCAGCATTTT.

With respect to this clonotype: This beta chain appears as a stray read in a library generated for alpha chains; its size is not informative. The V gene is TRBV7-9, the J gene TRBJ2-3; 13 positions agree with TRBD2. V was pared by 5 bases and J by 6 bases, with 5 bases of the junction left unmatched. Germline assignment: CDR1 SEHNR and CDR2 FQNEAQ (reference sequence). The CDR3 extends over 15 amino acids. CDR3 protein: CASSTGTSGVDTQYF. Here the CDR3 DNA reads TGTGCCAGCAGCACCGGGACTAGCGGGGTGGATACGCAGTATTTT.

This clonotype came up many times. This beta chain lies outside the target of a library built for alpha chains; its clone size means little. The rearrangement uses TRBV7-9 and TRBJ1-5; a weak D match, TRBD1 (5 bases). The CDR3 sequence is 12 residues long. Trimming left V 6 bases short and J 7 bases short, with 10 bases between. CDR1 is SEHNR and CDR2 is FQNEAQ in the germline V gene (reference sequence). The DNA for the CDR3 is TGTGCCAGCAGATCCAGGGAACAGCCCCAGCATTTT. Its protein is CASRSREQPQHF.

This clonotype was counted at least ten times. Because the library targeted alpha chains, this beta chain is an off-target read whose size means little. CDR3 in amino acids: CASSPWTAVRAGELFF. The CDR3 region has the DNA TGTGCCAGCAGCCCGTGGACCGCGGTGAGAGCCGGGGAGCTGTTTTTT. The chain carries TRBV9 and TRBJ2-2, with D uncertain. V gave up 4 bases and J gave up 6 bases, with 19 bases separating them. The V gene's germline CDR1 is SGDLS and CDR2 YYNGEE. The CDR3 runs 16 residues.

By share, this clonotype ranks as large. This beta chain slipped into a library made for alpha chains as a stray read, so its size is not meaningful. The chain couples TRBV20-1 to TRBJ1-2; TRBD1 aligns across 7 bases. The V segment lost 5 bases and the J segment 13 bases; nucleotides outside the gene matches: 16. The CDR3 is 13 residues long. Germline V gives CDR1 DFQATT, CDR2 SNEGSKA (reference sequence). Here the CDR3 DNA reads TGCAGTGCTGGCCCGCACCCCGACAGGGTCCCCACCTTC. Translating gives CSAGPHPDRVPTF.